The 31 T cell receptor beta chains below come from one sample, sequenced in a study of blood T cell repertoires in COVID-19. TCRdb keeps only in-frame clones here, not all; method: immunoSEQ multiplex PCR. The sample has approximately 140,000 clones; over 75% are singletons. The sequenced material came from PBMCs or T cells enriched from blood (not recorded which). The receptors come from a woman aged 25 to 39 with acute COVID-19.

The chain couples TRBV7-8 to TRBJ1-4, with 8 nucleotides matching TRBD1. The CDR3 has 16 amino acids. Germline loops: CDR1 SGHVS, CDR2 FQNEAQ. Trimming took 0 bases from V and 7 from J; bases not matched to a gene: 7. CDR3 sequence reads: CASSLAWRTGGEKLFF. CDR3 DNA: TGTGCCAGCAGCTTAGCATGGCGAACAGGGGGTGAAAAACTGTTTTTT.

The CDR3 here is CASSPVGAGGDTDTQYF. The CDR3 nucleotides read TGTGCCAGCTCACCAGTAGGAGCGGGAGGGGACACAGATACGCAGTATTTT. V and J are TRBV18 and TRBJ2-3, with TRBD2 matching 10 bases. With 2 bases clipped from V and 2 bases from J, the junction kept 7 bases outside the gene matches. The CDR3 totals 17 residues. Germline assignment: CDR1 KGHSH and CDR2 LQKENI.

In this sample, this clone turned up once. The rearrangement uses TRBV4-1 and TRBJ1-4, with 9 bases lining up with TRBD1. The V gene's germline CDR1 is MGHRA and CDR2 YSYEKL. With 3 bases clipped from V and 4 bases from J, the junction kept 6 bases outside the gene matches. The CDR3 runs to 16 residues. CDR3 nucleotide sequence: TGCGCCAGCAGCCAGGGGGTGACAGGGGGTAATGAAAAACTGTTTTTT. Translating it yields CASSQGVTGGNEKLFF.

A few counts support this clone. The rearrangement uses TRBV5-1 and TRBJ2-7; 8 bases match TRBD2. V lost 4 bases and J lost 5; bases outside the gene matches: 14. The CDR3 totals 16 residues. Germline CDR1 and CDR2: SGHRS and YFSETQ. CDR3 nucleotides: TGCGCCAGCAGCCCTGTAGCGGGACCTTATCCTAACGAGCAGTACTTC. This sequence encodes CASSPVAGPYPNEQYF.

The chain links TRBV4-3 to TRBJ2-3, with 13 bases that match TRBD2. From germline, CDR1 is LGHNA and CDR2 YSLEER. This CDR3 has 18 residues. J gave up 1 base and V 1 base, and 5 bases lay outside the gene matches. Written as DNA, the CDR3 is TGCGCCAGCAGCCAAGGAACTAGCGGGAGGGGGGGCACAGATACGCAGTATTTT. It encodes CASSQGTSGRGGTDTQYF.

The chain links TRBV6-5 to TRBJ1-1; perhaps TRBD1 as D (6 bases). The V and J ends lost 6 bases and 7 bases respectively, with 15 bases between them. Germline CDR1 and CDR2: MNHEY and SVGAGI. The CDR3 loop spans 13 amino acids. The CDR3 region has the DNA TGTGCCAGCAGCACAGGGTTCTTGGGTGAAGCTTTCTTT. This sequence encodes CASSTGFLGEAFF.

The CDR3: CASSFAGGITGELFF. The DNA for the CDR3 is TGTGCCAGCAGTTTCGCGGGGGGAATAACCGGGGAGCTGTTTTTT. This rearrangement joins TRBV27 to TRBJ2-2, with 8 positions matching TRBD2. The CDR3 covers 15 residues. V dropped 3 bases and J dropped 5; count of bases not matched to a gene: 5. Germline loops: CDR1 MNHEY, CDR2 SMNVEV (reference sequence).

The rearrangement uses TRBV7-2 and TRBJ2-5; D is ambiguous. V lost 5 bases and J 0 bases, leaving 4 bases between the germline ends. This CDR3 spans 12 amino acids. Per germline, CDR1 SGHTA and CDR2 FQGNSA. The CDR3 sequence: CASSPYQETQYF. The CDR3 nucleotides are TGTGCCAGCAGCCCTTACCAAGAGACCCAGTACTTC. The full variable domain, rest sourced from reference TRBV7-2 and TRBJ2-5, is GAGVSQSPSNKVTEKGKDVELRCDPISGHTALYWYRQSLGQGLEFLIYFQGNSAPDKSGLPSDRFSAERTGGSVSTLTIQRTQQEDSAVYLCASSPYQETQYFGPGTRLLVL.

CDR3 in amino acids: CATRLQGSNQPQHF. The DNA of the CDR3 is TGTGCCACTCGCCTCCAGGGAAGCAATCAGCCCCAGCATTTT. The chain carries TRBV19 and TRBJ1-5; tentatively, D is TRBD1 (5 bases). Between the trimmed V and J ends, which lost 10 bases and 1 base, there was a span of 14 bases. Germline lookup yields CDR1 LNHDA and CDR2 SQIVND (reference sequence). This CDR3 has 14 residues. Full variable domain (outside the CDR3, taken from reference TRBV19 and TRBJ1-5): DGGITQSPKYLFRKEGQNVTLSCEQNLNHDAMYWYRQDPGQGLRLIYYSQIVNDFQKGDIAEGYSVSREKKESFPLTVTSAQKNPTAFYLCATRLQGSNQPQHFGDGTRLSIL.

CDR3 sequence: CASSVEAGAGYNEQFF. The CDR3 region has the DNA TGTGCCAGCAGCGTAGAAGCAGGCGCCGGCTACAATGAGCAGTTCTTC. This chain links TRBV9 with TRBJ2-1, with D unresolved. Germline CDR1 SGDLS, CDR2 YYNGEE. The CDR3 extends over 16 amino acids. Trimming left V 0 bases short and J 3 bases short, with 13 bases between.

The rearrangement links TRBV19 to TRBJ1-5; D not certain. The V end lost 5 bases, the J end lost 4 bases, and 21 bases lay between the germline ends. Germline V CDR1 and CDR2: LNHDA, SQIVND (reference sequence). CDR3 length: 17 residues. In nucleotides, the CDR3 is TGTGCCAGTAGTGGCCCTGAAGAATGGCAGGCTAATCAGCCCCAGCATTTT. It translates to CASSGPEEWQANQPQHF.

The rearrangement joins TRBV29-1 to TRBJ1-5, with D maybe TRBD1 (6 bases). Trimming cost V 6 bases and J 5 bases, with 11 bases left between them. Germline V gives CDR1 SQVTM, CDR2 ANQGSEA. This CDR3 is built from 12 residues. The CDR3 nucleotides are TGCAGCGTGGGTGAGGGGGATCAGCCCCAGCATTTT. Residues: CSVGEGDQPQHF.

This clone appeared a single time. The chain combines TRBV3-1 (or the pseudogene TRBV3-2) with TRBJ1-1, with TRBD1 identical over 7 bases. With 3 bases clipped from V and 5 bases from J, the junction kept 3 bases outside the gene matches. This CDR3 spans 13 amino acids. Per the germline V gene, CDR1 is LGHDT and CDR2 is YNNKEL (reference sequence). This CDR3 is CASSHQGVTEAFF. CDR3 DNA sequence: TGTGCCAGCAGCCATCAGGGGGTTACTGAAGCTTTCTTT.

Only one count was recorded for this clone. The chain employs TRBV3-1 (or the pseudogene TRBV3-2) and TRBJ2-3, with 8 bases lining up with TRBD2. V gave up 0 bases and J gave up 0 bases; unmatched junction bases: 5. The CDR3 is 17 residues long. CDR1 and CDR2 (germline): LGHDT, YNNKEL (reference sequence). CDR3 DNA: TGTGCCAGCAGCCAAGAAGAAGTAGCGGGGAGCACAGATACGCAGTATTTT. Translation gives CASSQEEVAGSTDTQYF.

CDR3 residues: CASSYAGGISNEQYF. The DNA for the CDR3 is TGTGCCAGCAGTTACGCAGGGGGCATCTCTAACGAGCAGTACTTC. The rearrangement joins TRBV6-2 or TRBV6-3 to TRBJ2-7; 8 bases align to TRBD1. Germline V CDR1 and CDR2: MNHEY, SVGEGT. The CDR3 consists of 15 residues. The ends lost 2 bases at V and 5 bases at J; junction bases unmatched: 8.

The rearrangement links TRBV10-3 to TRBJ2-1; 9 nucleotides line up with TRBD1. The ends lost 5 bases at V and 8 bases at J; junction bases unmatched: 7. CDR1 ENHRY and CDR2 SYGVKD come from the germline V gene. There are 14 residues in the CDR3. The CDR3 region has the DNA TGTGCCATCAGTAGGACAGGGGAACCCGATGAGCAGTTCTTC. Its translation: CAISRTGEPDEQFF.

The chain uses TRBV5-1 and TRBJ1-6; D is ambiguous. The CDR3 sequence is 15 residues long. Trimming pared 4 bases from V and 4 bases from J, leaving 12 bases between. The germline gives CDR1 SGHRS, CDR2 YFSETQ. In DNA, the CDR3 is TGCGCCAGCAGCGCGGACTCAGGTTATAATTCACCCCTCCACTTT. This translates into CASSADSGYNSPLHF. The full variable domain, with the rest looked up from reference TRBV5-1 and TRBJ1-6, is KAGVTQTPRYLIKTRGQQVTLSCSPISGHRSVSWYQQTPGQGLQFLFEYFSETQRNKGNFPGRFSGRQFSNSRSEMNVSTLELGDSALYLCASSADSGYNSPLHFGNGTRLTVT.

This rearrangement joins TRBV19 to TRBJ1-4; 7 bases align to TRBD1. V shed 5 bases, J shed 1 base, and the junction held 4 bases outside the gene matches. The CDR3 is made up of 15 amino acids. CDR1 and CDR2 from the germline V gene are LNHDA and SQIVND (reference sequence). DNA of the CDR3: TGTGCCAGTAGTCCCCCAGGGGGAACTAATGAAAAACTGTTTTTT. Its protein product is CASSPPGGTNEKLFF.

V is TRBV5-1 and J is TRBJ2-3; 9 positions agree with TRBD2. The germline V gene has CDR1 SGHRS and CDR2 YFSETQ. The length of the CDR3 is 15 residues. Trimming removed 5 bases from V and 4 bases from J; junction bases left unmatched: 8. CDR3 DNA sequence: TGCGCCAGCAGTGAAGCGGGAGGAGGGTCAGATACGCAGTATTTT. Residues: CASSEAGGGSDTQYF.

The genes are TRBV11-2 and TRBJ2-2; 9 bases match TRBD2. Germline CDR1 reads SGHAT; CDR2 reads FQNNGV. The CDR3 runs to 17 residues. J gave up 5 bases and V 5 bases, and 12 bases lay outside the gene matches. In DNA, the CDR3 is TGTGCCAGCAGCGGCGGTTATAGCGGGAGACTTACCGGGGAGCTGTTTTTT. It specifies CASSGGYSGRLTGELFF.

This clone was observed a handful of times. The chain recombines TRBV5-1 with TRBJ2-3, with TRBD2 identical over 13 bases. The CDR3 is 15 residues long. Germline CDR1 is SGHRS and CDR2 is YFSETQ. Losses at the gene ends were 4 bases for V and 5 bases for J; bases not matched to a gene: 4. Here the CDR3 reads CASSGGTSGIDTQYF. Here the CDR3 DNA reads TGCGCCAGCAGCGGGGGGACTAGCGGGATAGATACGCAGTATTTT.

This clone was seen more than once but under ten times. The chain recombines TRBV19 with TRBJ1-5; 10 nucleotides line up with TRBD1. Trimming removed 3 bases from V and 5 bases from J; junction bases left unmatched: 13. In germline, CDR1 is LNHDA, CDR2 SQIVND (reference sequence). The CDR3 has 18 residues. The CDR3 DNA reads TGTGCCAGTAGTATGGGACGGACAGGGGGAGAGCCCTATCAGCCCCAGCATTTT. The encoded protein is CASSMGRTGGEPYQPQHF.

This chain links TRBV6-1 with TRBJ1-6; 10 nucleotides match TRBD1. V shed 3 bases, J shed 11 bases, and the junction held 4 bases outside the gene matches. The CDR3 extends over 14 amino acids. Germline-derived CDR1 and CDR2 are MNHNS and SASEGT. The CDR3 DNA is TGTGCCAGCAGTGATGACAGGGGGCTTACACCCCTCCACTTT. As protein: CASSDDRGLTPLHF.

The rearrangement links TRBV13 to TRBJ1-1; D not resolved. This CDR3 comprises 12 residues. Trimming took 0 bases from V and 10 from J, leaving 9 bases between them. Looked up from germline, CDR1 is PRHDT and CDR2 is FYEKMQ (reference sequence). Here the CDR3 DNA reads TGTGCCAGCAGCTTAGGAGCGGCCAGAGCTTTCTTT. Translation: CASSLGAARAFF. Drawing the rest from reference TRBV13 and TRBJ1-1, the complete variable domain is AAGVIQSPRHLIKEKRETATLKCYPIPRHDTVYWYQQGPGQDPQFLISFYEKMQSDKGSIPDRFSAQQFSDYHSELNMSSLELGDSALYFCASSLGAARAFFGQGTRLTVV.

This chain joins TRBV12-3 or TRBV12-4 and TRBJ1-5, with D tentatively TRBD1 (5 bases). The CDR3 runs 11 residues. Trimming took off 5 bases at V and 10 bases at J, with 9 bases between the two ends. The CDR3 bases are TGTGCCAGCAGTAACGGGGGTCCCCAGCATTTT. Amino acid sequence: CASSNGGPQHF.

This rearrangement joins TRBV5-8 to TRBJ2-1; no definite D call. The V and J ends lost 1 base and 10 bases respectively, with 12 bases between them. The CDR3 has 13 amino acids. Germline V gene lookup returns CDR1 SGHTS and CDR2 YDEGEE. CDR3 protein: CASSLFSVFEQFF. Written as DNA, the CDR3 is TGTGCCAGCAGCTTGTTTTCAGTCTTCGAGCAGTTCTTC.

This chain links TRBV6-1 with TRBJ2-7; TRBD2 is a possible D gene (5 bases). Trimming cost V 2 bases and J 3 bases, with 14 bases left between them. This CDR3 comprises 15 residues. From germline, CDR1 is MNHNS and CDR2 SASEGT. Here the CDR3 reads CASSELWTDFYEQYF. Written as DNA, the CDR3 is TGTGCCAGCAGTGAACTGTGGACGGACTTCTACGAGCAGTACTTC.

This rearrangement joins TRBV19 to TRBJ1-1; D might be TRBD1 (6 bases). Trimming cost V 8 bases and J 5 bases, with 12 bases left between them. This CDR3 has 12 amino acids. Germline V lookup: CDR1 LNHDA, CDR2 SQIVND (reference sequence). The CDR3 loop reads CASSVQGTEAFF. The CDR3 DNA follows: TGTGCCAGTTCGGTCCAGGGGACTGAAGCTTTCTTT.

The chain uses TRBV11-2 and TRBJ2-7; TRBD2 matches 13 bases. The CDR3 has 14 residues. CDR1 SGHAT and CDR2 FQNNGV come from the germline V gene. Germline trimming cut 8 bases from V and 5 bases from J; bases unmatched to any gene: 6. The CDR3 region has the DNA TGTGCCAGCGGAACTAGCGGGAGGGCACACGAGCAGTACTTC. Amino acid sequence: CASGTSGRAHEQYF.

This clone has only a few counts. The chain is built from TRBV12-5 and TRBJ2-1, with D perhaps matching TRBD2 (6 bases). Germline CDR1 reads LGHNT; CDR2 reads FRNRAP. The V and J ends lost 0 bases and 2 bases respectively, with 17 bases between them. The CDR3 is 18 residues long. The CDR3 nucleotides read TGTGCTAGTGGTTTGGTACGGGACGGGAGTGTCGCCTACAATGAGCAGTTCTTC. The encoded protein is CASGLVRDGSVAYNEQFF.

This rearrangement joins TRBV9 to TRBJ2-1; 8 bases are shared with TRBD1. In germline, CDR1 is SGDLS, CDR2 YYNGEE. The J segment lost 8 bases and the V segment lost 3 bases, leaving 7 bases of the junction unmatched. CDR3 length: 14 amino acids. CDR3 sequence: CASSGDRIGDEQFF. The CDR3 coding sequence is TGTGCCAGCAGCGGGGACAGGATTGGCGATGAGCAGTTCTTC.